This T cell receptor beta chain was observed in a study of graft-versus-host responses after intestinal transplantation. With regard to this clone: The antigen is undetermined.

Using immunoSEQ multiplex PCR, the repertoire was profiled, and TCRdb retains in-frame clones only, with some absent. The data show approximately 49,000 clones, about 89% seen once. Here the sequenced sample was unstimulated CD4+ T cells sorted from spleen or lymph node cells, taken before transplant. The sequence was collected from a human donor who was the organ donor for an intestinal transplant.

For the CDR3, the DNA is TGTGCCAGCAGCTTAGCCGGAGGACAGGGCCACGAGCAGTACTTC. As protein: CASSLAGGQGHEQYF. V and J are TRBV7-9 and TRBJ2-7; 8 bases match TRBD1. The germline V gene encodes CDR1 SEHNR and CDR2 FQNEAQ (reference sequence). CDR3 length: 15 residues. The V and J ends lost 0 bases and 5 bases, in that order; junction bases with no gene match: 6.